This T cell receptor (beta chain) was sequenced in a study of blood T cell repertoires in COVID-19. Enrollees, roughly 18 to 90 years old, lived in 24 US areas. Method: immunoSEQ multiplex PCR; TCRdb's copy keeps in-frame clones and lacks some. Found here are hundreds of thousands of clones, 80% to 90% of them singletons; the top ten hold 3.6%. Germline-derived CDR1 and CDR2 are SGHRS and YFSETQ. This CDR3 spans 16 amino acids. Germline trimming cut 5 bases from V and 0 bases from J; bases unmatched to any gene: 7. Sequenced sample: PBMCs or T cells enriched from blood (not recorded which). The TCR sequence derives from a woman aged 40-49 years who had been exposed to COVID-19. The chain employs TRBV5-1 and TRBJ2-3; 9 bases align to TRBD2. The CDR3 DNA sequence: TGCGCCAGCAGTTTTGGAGCGGGGGGCAGCACAGATACGCAGTATTTT. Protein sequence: CASSFGAGGSTDTQYF.